This T cell receptor (beta chain) originates from a study of neurological immune-mediated disorders. The time point was: longitudinal time-point 2. Trimming stripped 6 bases from V and 3 bases from J, with 18 bases between. Germline CDR1 and CDR2: DFQATT and SNEGSKA (reference sequence). The CDR3 has 15 amino acids. The method for making cDNA was 5'RACE, and it used 10-nucleotide random UMIs. TCRdb reprocessed the 5' RACE reads with MiXCR, giving one entry per CDR3 protein. Of roughly 48,000 distinct CDR3 sequences listed, about an eighth are singletons. This TCR derives from a male donor with HTLV-1-associated myelopathy (HAM/TSP). This chain links TRBV20-1 with TRBJ2-4; D remains unclear. The specimen sequenced was PBMCs. The CDR3 region is CSAQKDVVNKNIQYF. CDR3 nucleotide sequence: TGCAGTGCCCAGAAGGATGTGGTCAACAAAAACATTCAGTACTTC.